Following are 27 T cell receptor beta chains from one sample sequenced in a study of OX40 agonist ivuxolimab in advanced cancers. Measured with immunoSEQ multiplex PCR; TCRdb has only the in-frame clones, and not every one. This table has about 49,000 clones, almost 80% appearing once. The sample consisted of CD4+ or CD8+ T cells sorted from blood, taken in a trial of the OX40 agonist ivuxolimab. The receptors come from an adult with an advanced solid tumor such as melanoma, head and neck, liver or kidney cancer.

This chain uses TRBV15 with TRBJ2-3; 7 positions agree with TRBD1. V was pared by 8 bases and J by 1 base, with 6 bases of the junction left unmatched. CDR1 is LNHNV, CDR2 YYDKDF, per germline (reference sequence). The CDR3 length is 14 residues. The DNA for the CDR3 is TGTGCCACCGAGACTGACAGGGGCACAGATACGCAGTATTTT. It translates to CATETDRGTDTQYF.

The chain carries TRBV19 and TRBJ1-6; D gene ambiguous. The CDR3 contains 13 residues. V lost 7 bases to trimming and J lost 10 bases, with 14 bases between them. The germline V gene has CDR1 LNHDA and CDR2 SQIVND (reference sequence). CDR3 DNA sequence: TGTGCCAGTACATGGAGGGAGGAATCACCCCTCCACTTT. This gives the protein CASTWREESPLHF.

The genes are TRBV4-1 and TRBJ1-4; possible D gene TRBD1, 6 bases. The CDR3 consists of 14 residues. Trimming shortened V by 0 bases and J by 6 bases, and 8 bases separated the two germline ends. CDR1 and CDR2 from the germline V gene are MGHRA and YSYEKL. The CDR3 is CASSQEHRDEKLFF. Here the CDR3 DNA reads TGCGCCAGCAGCCAAGAGCACAGGGATGAAAAACTGTTTTTT.

The chain carries TRBV6-5 and TRBJ1-3; D is uncertain. This CDR3 has 15 amino acids. CDR1 is MNHEY, CDR2 SVGAGI, per germline. The V end lost 7 bases, the J end lost 1 base, and 14 bases lay between the germline ends. CDR3 protein: CASTKGIGSGNTIYF. The CDR3 nucleotides read TGTGCCAGCACCAAGGGCATAGGATCTGGAAACACCATATATTTT.

This chain connects TRBV27 to TRBJ1-2; D might be TRBD1 (5 bases). The CDR3 is 15 amino acids. V lost 2 bases and J 8 bases, leaving 18 bases between the germline ends. Germline CDR1 reads MNHEY; CDR2 reads SMNVEV (reference sequence). The CDR3 sequence is CASSLGGTILSGYTF. CDR3 sequence (DNA): TGTGCCAGCAGTTTAGGCGGGACCATCTTATCGGGCTACACCTTC.

The chain is built from TRBV5-1 and TRBJ2-2; 12 nucleotides match TRBD2. Germline CDR1 and CDR2: SGHRS and YFSETQ. V was clipped by 2 bases and J by 6 bases; unmatched bases: 8. This CDR3 region has 17 residues. CDR3 sequence (DNA): TGCGCCAGCAGCTTTCCCCGGACTAGCGGGATTCCCGGGGAGCTGTTTTTT. It specifies CASSFPRTSGIPGELFF. The whole variable domain, filled in from reference TRBV5-1 and TRBJ2-2, reads KAGVTQTPRYLIKTRGQQVTLSCSPISGHRSVSWYQQTPGQGLQFLFEYFSETQRNKGNFPGRFSGRQFSNSRSEMNVSTLELGDSALYLCASSFPRTSGIPGELFFGEGSRLTVL.

DNA for the CDR3: TGTGCCAGCAGTGTTAGTAGCCCATATCAGAAAGAGACCCAGTACTTC. Encoded protein: CASSVSSPYQKETQYF. The chain has TRBV6-1 and TRBJ2-5, with no clear D. Between the trimmed V and J ends, which lost 4 bases and 3 bases, there was a span of 18 bases. There are 16 residues in the CDR3. The germline gives CDR1 MNHNS, CDR2 SASEGT.

The rearrangement links TRBV11-2 to TRBJ2-7, with D possibly TRBD1 on 6 matching bases. Germline values: CDR1 SGHAT, CDR2 FQNNGV. The ends were cut back, 1 base at V and 4 bases at J, with 20 bases in the middle. The CDR3 has 17 residues. The CDR3 DNA reads TGTGCCAGCAGCTTAGGGGGGTATGGCAGGGGTAGGTACGAGCAGTACTTC. Residues: CASSLGGYGRGRYEQYF.

This clone showed up just a few times. This sequence joins TRBV5-6 and TRBJ2-7; 10 positions match TRBD2. The CDR3 is 17 residues long. With 2 bases clipped from V and 0 bases from J, the junction kept 8 bases outside the gene matches. CDR1 and CDR2 from the germline V gene are SGHDT and YYEEEE. For the CDR3, the DNA is TGTGCCAGCAGCTTTTTAGGACTAGCGGAGTCCTCCTACGAGCAGTACTTC. Translation gives CASSFLGLAESSYEQYF.

The chain is built from TRBV7-8 and TRBJ1-3; maybe TRBD1 (5 bases). CDR1 and CDR2 (germline): SGHVS, FQNEAQ. There are 17 residues in the CDR3. Trimming removed 5 bases at V and 3 bases at J, with 20 bases between. The CDR3 spells CASSQARWGRRGNTIYF. CDR3 sequence (DNA): TGTGCCAGCAGCCAGGCCAGGTGGGGGAGACGTGGAAACACCATATATTTT.

CDR3 protein: CASSALTGLNSGNTIYF. The CDR3 bases are TGTGCCAGCAGTGCTTTGACGGGACTCAACTCTGGAAACACCATATATTTT. This rearrangement joins TRBV7-8 to TRBJ1-3, with a possible D match to TRBD1 (5 bases). The CDR3 contains 17 residues. V was trimmed by 6 bases and J by 0 bases, leaving 18 bases between them. Germline loops: CDR1 SGHVS, CDR2 FQNEAQ. Supplemented by reference TRBV7-8 and TRBJ1-3, the full variable domain reads GAGVSQSPRYKVAKRGQDVALRCDPISGHVSLFWYQQALGQGPEFLTYFQNEAQLDKSGLPSDRFFAERPEGSVSTLKIQRTQQEDSAVYLCASSALTGLNSGNTIYFGEGSWLTVV.

CDR3 DNA sequence: TGTGCCAGCAGTTTCCAGGTCCACGTCTCTGAAGCTTTCTTT. It is translated as CASSFQVHVSEAFF. This chain uses TRBV27 with TRBJ1-1, with no clear D. CDR1 is MNHEY, CDR2 SMNVEV, per germline (reference sequence). The CDR3 totals 14 residues. V was shortened by 3 bases and J by 6 bases, with 14 bases between the two germline ends.

The chain carries TRBV5-8 and TRBJ2-3, with TRBD2 matching 8 bases. Trimming cost V 4 bases and J 3 bases; bases outside gene matches: 7. The germline gives CDR1 SGHTS, CDR2 YDEGEE. CDR3 length: 15 amino acids. CDR3 sequence (DNA): TGTGCCAGCAGCAATCCGGGACTAGGAACAGATACGCAGTATTTT. As protein: CASSNPGLGTDTQYF.

This rearrangement joins TRBV30 to TRBJ1-2; the D is unclear. The length of the CDR3 is 11 residues. In germline, CDR1 is GTSNPN, CDR2 SVGIG (reference sequence). The ends were cut back, 1 base at V and 6 bases at J, with 6 bases in the middle. CDR3 in DNA: TGTGCCTGGAGTGCCGGGAATGGCTACACCTTC. Residues: CAWSAGNGYTF.

The chain's CDR3 is CAISDKGGENQPQHF. DNA for the CDR3: TGTGCCATCAGTGACAAGGGGGGCGAAAATCAGCCCCAGCATTTT. The chain couples TRBV10-3 to TRBJ1-5, with D perhaps matching TRBD1 (6 bases). There are 15 residues in the CDR3. Germline lookup yields CDR1 ENHRY and CDR2 SYGVKD. The V gene lost 3 bases and the J gene lost 4 bases, with 13 bases spanning the gap.

The V gene is TRBV11-2, the J gene TRBJ2-1, with D unclear. Germline CDR1 SGHAT, CDR2 FQNNGV. Trimming left V 0 bases short and J 7 bases short, with 7 bases between. The CDR3 has 13 amino acids. CDR3 sequence: CASSLESSNEQFF. The CDR3 DNA sequence: TGTGCCAGCAGCTTAGAGAGTTCGAATGAGCAGTTCTTC.

The rearrangement joins TRBV7-9 to TRBJ2-2; TRBD1 matches 8 bases. Germline CDR1 is SEHNR and CDR2 is FQNEAQ (reference sequence). The J segment lost 6 bases and the V segment lost 3 bases, leaving 3 bases of the junction unmatched. This CDR3 spans 14 amino acids. For the CDR3, the DNA is TGTGCCAGCAGCTTCCTGACAGGGGCCGGGGAGCTGTTTTTT. Encoded protein: CASSFLTGAGELFF.

The chain recombines TRBV9 with TRBJ1-5; D remains unclear. V lost 4 bases, J lost 2 bases, and 13 bases lay in between. This CDR3 comprises 15 residues. From germline, CDR1 is SGDLS and CDR2 YYNGEE. For the CDR3, the DNA is TGTGCCAGCAGCCGGACTGCCGGGGGCAATCAGCCCCAGCATTTT. Protein product: CASSRTAGGNQPQHF. Full variable domain (missing parts from reference TRBV9 and TRBJ1-5): DSGVTQTPKHLITATGQRVTLRCSPRSGDLSVYWYQQSLDQGLQFLIQYYNGEERAKGNILERFSAQQFPDLHSELNLSSLELGDSALYFCASSRTAGGNQPQHFGDGTRLSIL.

The rearrangement links TRBV4-3 to TRBJ1-3; D is unclear. The germline gives CDR1 LGHNA, CDR2 YSLEER. The V end was cut by 1 base, the J end by 4 bases, with 14 bases between. The CDR3 consists of 16 residues. CDR3 DNA sequence: TGCGCCAGCAGCCAAGTATTGGAGGTGACGGGAAACACCATATATTTT. Translation gives CASSQVLEVTGNTIYF.

This clone has only one observation. The chain recombines TRBV21-1 with TRBJ2-7; the table's D gene call, TRBD2, was not cross checked with the DNA. TRBV21-1 counts as a pseudogene. CDR3 length equals 13 residues. The CDR3 DNA reads as TGTGCCAGCAGCAAAAAAAGAGAACTCGAGCAGTACTTC. It is translated as CASSKKRELEQYF.

The rearrangement uses TRBV19 and TRBJ1-4; 10 bases match TRBD1. This CDR3 contains 14 residues. The trim removed 6 bases at V and 7 bases at J, leaving 5 bases unmatched. The germline V gene has CDR1 LNHDA and CDR2 SQIVND (reference sequence). The CDR3 nucleotides read TGTGCCAGTAGAAGCGACAGGGGGCGTGAAAAACTGTTTTTT. Amino acid sequence: CASRSDRGREKLFF.

Points on this clone: The junction departs from germline at one end; a sequencing error may be responsible. The chain combines TRBV7-7 with TRBJ2-3; 10 nucleotides line up with TRBD2. The length of the CDR3 is 16 residues. CDR1 SSHAT and CDR2 FNYEAQ come from the germline V gene (reference sequence). The CDR3 DNA follows: TGTGCCGGCAGCTTAGGGCTAGCGGGAGGCACAGATACGCAGTATTTT. Amino acids: CAGSLGLAGGTDTQYF.

The chain recombines TRBV6-1 with TRBJ1-1, with unresolved D. V was pared by 6 bases and J by 1 base, with 9 bases between. CDR3 size: 13 residues. CDR1 MNHNS and CDR2 SASEGT come from the germline V gene. In DNA form, the CDR3 reads TGTGCCAGCAGGTCGACGGGGAACACTGAAGCTTTCTTT. This sequence encodes CASRSTGNTEAFF.

V usage is TRBV5-1 and J usage is TRBJ1-1; no clear D. Trimming removed 0 bases from V and 4 bases from J, with 10 bases in between. There are 14 residues in the CDR3. Germline V gene data show CDR1 as SGHRS and CDR2 as YFSETQ. CDR3 sequence reads: CASSLANRATEAFF. For the CDR3, the DNA is TGCGCCAGCAGCTTGGCCAACAGAGCCACTGAAGCTTTCTTT. Full variable domain (missing parts from reference TRBV5-1 and TRBJ1-1): KAGVTQTPRYLIKTRGQQVTLSCSPISGHRSVSWYQQTPGQGLQFLFEYFSETQRNKGNFPGRFSGRQFSNSRSEMNVSTLELGDSALYLCASSLANRATEAFFGQGTRLTVV.

The J gene is TRBJ2-2, the V gene TRBV2, with TRBD1 identical over 8 bases. The germline V gene has CDR1 SNHLY and CDR2 FYNNEI. The CDR3 consists of 15 residues. V lost 10 bases, J lost 3 bases, and 10 bases stayed unmatched. CDR3 region: CATMDRDRHTGELFF. The CDR3 DNA reads as TGTGCCACGATGGATCGGGACAGGCACACCGGGGAGCTGTTTTTT.

The chain joins TRBV5-1 to TRBJ2-1; 12 bases are a match to TRBD2. The V segment lost 0 bases and the J segment 6 bases; nucleotides outside the gene matches: 4. Germline CDR1 is SGHRS and CDR2 is YFSETQ. This CDR3 contains 16 residues. CDR3 in DNA: TGCGCCAGCAGCTTGGGCCTAGCGGGAGGGCTCAATGAGCAGTTCTTC. It translates to CASSLGLAGGLNEQFF.

The chain combines TRBV10-2 with TRBJ2-3; D is unresolved. The germline V and J ends were trimmed by 4 bases and 5 bases, with 4 bases remaining between them. The germline V gene encodes CDR1 WSHSY and CDR2 SAAADI. This CDR3 is built from 11 residues. The CDR3 here is CASSAEDTQYF. The CDR3 DNA reads as TGCGCCAGCAGTGCGGAAGATACGCAGTATTTT.